This note documents a single T cell receptor (beta chain) sequence. Other DNA sequences in this sample translate to the same CDR3. This specimen belongs to a study of blood T cell repertoires in COVID-19. The overall study: Some COVID-19 samples were acute and others convalescent; all came from the United States, Italy and Spain.

Authors' processing steps: Quantification of nucleated cells was approximated via reference gene primer amplification. Libraries were prepared by immunoSEQ multiplex PCR; TCRdb keeps only in-frame clonotypes and omits some of them. The V and J calls and the clone size are those of that table, but D and trimming were determined from the DNA. This repertoire shows about 160,000 clones, over 75% found once; its top ten account for roughly 13%. J gave up 5 bases and V 4 bases, and 4 bases lay outside the gene matches. Germline assignment: CDR1 SGHRS and CDR2 YFSETQ. This CDR3 has 14 amino acids. Sequenced input: peripheral blood. This TCR derives from a man aged 65-85 years who had recovered from COVID-19. This sequence joins TRBV5-1 and TRBJ1-5; 9 bases are shared with TRBD1. CDR3 DNA: TGCGCCAGCAGCCGAGACAGGGGGGATCAGCCCCAGCATTTT. It encodes CASSRDRGDQPQHF.